The clone carrying this TCR beta chain was found many times. Its specificity is not known. This sample is drawn from a study of T cells in Graves' hyperthyroidism and ophthalmopathy. Lactation, pregnancy, other autoimmune disease or uncontrolled infection led to exclusion of patients. TCR beta CDR3 regions were amplified from RNA. HTBI primers were employed in a first-round RT-PCR of the TCR CDR3. A single record per CDR3 protein comes from TCRdb applying MiXCR to the multiplex PCR reads. The repertoire includes around 350,000 distinct CDR3 sequences, around 14% of them detected once, and about a quarter sits in the top ten. Germline CDR1 reads SQVTM; CDR2 reads ANQGSEA. The germline V and J ends were trimmed by 4 bases and 5 bases, with 14 bases remaining between them. This CDR3 has 13 residues. Study-wide points: The authors' 13 V-J model separated ophthalmopathy from stable hyperthyroidism. Most expanded thyroid clonotypes above 0.001 also appeared in blood. Onset of ophthalmopathy came a median approximately 6.8 months after the model predicted it.

Sequenced sample: blood. This chain connects TRBV29-1 to TRBJ2-5, with D possibly being TRBD1 (6 bases). The receptor was isolated from a woman aged 18-35 years with Graves' hyperthyroidism that later progressed to Graves' ophthalmopathy. CDR3 sequence (DNA): TGCAGCGTTGGGTCAGGGGTTGCGGAGACCCAGTACTTC. As protein: CSVGSGVAETQYF.